These 8 T cell receptor beta chains came from one sample sequenced in a study of control samples from healthy donors and cancer patients. Here immunoSEQ multiplex PCR was the method, and the copy in TCRdb shows in-frame clones only, minus some. The sample has 9,500 to 15,000 clones; approximately 87% are singletons. Source material: formalin-fixed, paraffin-embedded tissue. Source of these receptors: a male donor with melanoma.

The J gene is TRBJ2-1, the V gene TRBV7-3, with D perhaps matching TRBD2 (7 bases). The CDR3 loop spans 15 amino acids. V was cut by 3 bases and J by 3 bases, with 12 bases left in between. The germline CDR1 and CDR2 sequences are SGHTA and FQGTGA. CDR3: CASSFLGGDYNEQFF. In nucleotides, the CDR3 is TGTGCCAGCAGCTTTCTAGGGGGGGACTACAATGAGCAGTTCTTC.

This rearrangement joins TRBV30 to TRBJ2-1; D remains unclear. The CDR3 runs to 14 residues. Trimming removed 3 bases from V and 4 bases from J, with 13 bases in between. Germline values: CDR1 GTSNPN, CDR2 SVGIG (reference sequence). The CDR3, as DNA: TGTGCCTGGAGGTGGAACTTTCAATACAATGAGCAGTTCTTC. This codes for CAWRWNFQYNEQFF.

This clone occurred once. This sequence joins TRBV3-1 (or the pseudogene TRBV3-2) and TRBJ2-3; 8 bases are shared with TRBD2. The V segment lost 3 bases and the J segment 3 bases; nucleotides outside the gene matches: 8. CDR3 length: 16 amino acids. The germline V gene encodes CDR1 LGHDT and CDR2 YNNKEL (reference sequence). CDR3 loop: CASSHQSGRRTDTQYF. As DNA, the CDR3 is TGTGCCAGCAGCCACCAGAGCGGGAGAAGAACAGATACGCAGTATTTT.

This rearrangement joins TRBV30 to TRBJ1-4, with no clear D. The CDR3 spans 11 residues. Per the germline V gene, CDR1 is GTSNPN and CDR2 is SVGIG (reference sequence). Trimming shortened V by 2 bases and J by 8 bases, and 6 bases separated the two germline ends. The CDR3 is CAWSLGEKLFF. The CDR3 DNA reads as TGTGCCTGGAGTTTGGGAGAAAAACTGTTTTTT.

V gene TRBV12-3 or TRBV12-4 combines with J gene TRBJ2-1; D may match TRBD1 or TRBD2 (5 bases each). The CDR3 loop spans 12 amino acids. The V gene lost 5 bases and the J gene lost 9 bases, with 11 bases spanning the gap. This chain's CDR3 is CASSLRGGEQFF. Written as DNA, the CDR3 is TGTGCCAGCAGTCTGAGGGGCGGTGAGCAGTTCTTC.

This chain connects TRBV7-8 to TRBJ1-2; 9 nucleotides line up with TRBD1. CDR1 SGHVS and CDR2 FQNEAQ come from the germline V gene. The CDR3 covers 18 residues. After removal of 4 bases from V and 4 bases from J, the junction contained 16 bases not matched to a gene. This chain's CDR3 is CASSSQIQGAQIVYGYTF. The CDR3 nucleotides read TGTGCCAGCAGCTCCCAAATACAGGGGGCGCAGATAGTCTATGGCTACACCTTC.

J is TRBJ2-2 and V is TRBV10-3; possible D gene TRBD2, 5 bases. CDR3 length: 16 residues. V was cut by 11 bases and J by 1 base, with 20 bases left in between. From germline, CDR1 is ENHRY and CDR2 SYGVKD. The CDR3 DNA reads TGTGCCCACGGGTGGGCCGGGGTCGGGAACACCGGGGAGCTGTTTTTT. It specifies CAHGWAGVGNTGELFF.

This clone was seen a handful of times. The chain uses TRBV7-9 and TRBJ2-7, with D perhaps matching TRBD1 (6 bases). CDR3 length equals 15 residues. In germline, CDR1 is SEHNR, CDR2 FQNEAQ (reference sequence). Trimming shortened V by 4 bases and J by 2 bases, and 15 bases separated the two germline ends. DNA of the CDR3: TGTGCCAGCAGCTCAGAGGCCTCAGGGGCCTACGAGCAGTACTTC. It yields the protein CASSSEASGAYEQYF. The variable domain in full, with the rest retrieved from reference TRBV7-9 and TRBJ2-7, is DTGVSQNPRHKITKRGQNVTFRCDPISEHNRLYWYRQTLGQGPEFLTYFQNEAQLEKSRLLSDRFSAERPKGSFSTLEIQRTEQGDSAMYLCASSSEASGAYEQYFGPGTRLTVT.